A single sample is the source of the 28 T cell receptor beta chains below, sequenced in a study of long-term antiretroviral therapy in people with HIV. Sequencing relied on immunoSEQ assay v3.0, run at survey level. Clones were read by immunoSEQ multiplex PCR, and TCRdb kept only the in-frame ones, dropping some. In the table there are 20,000 to 30,000 clones, 85% of which are singletons. Here the sequenced sample was unsorted PBMCs, taken 2.3 years after starting antiretroviral therapy. These receptors were collected from a man in his forties with HIV.

V is TRBV7-3 and J is TRBJ1-2; D possibly corresponds to TRBD1 (5 bases). Trimming removed 2 bases from V and 6 bases from J, with 19 bases in between. The length of the CDR3 is 16 residues. The germline CDR1 and CDR2 sequences are SGHTA and FQGTGA. CDR3 DNA: TGTGCCAGCAGCTTATCGGCAGGGACGGGGGAGGATGGCTACACCTTC. Encoded protein: CASSLSAGTGEDGYTF. The full variable domain, with the rest looked up from reference TRBV7-3 and TRBJ1-2, is GAGVSQTPSNKVTEKGKYVELRCDPISGHTALYWYRQSLGQGPEFLIYFQGTGAADDSGLPNDRFFAVRPEGSVSTLKIQRTERGDSAVYLCASSLSAGTGEDGYTFGSGTRLTVV.

This chain joins TRBV7-9 and TRBJ2-3, with D perhaps TRBD1 (5 bases). From germline, CDR1 is SEHNR and CDR2 FQNEAQ (reference sequence). The V gene lost 6 bases and the J gene lost 0 bases, with 19 bases spanning the gap. This CDR3 contains 17 residues. The CDR3 sequence is CASSARKQASSTDTQYF. DNA for the CDR3: TGTGCCAGCAGTGCTCGGAAACAGGCTTCTAGCACAGATACGCAGTATTTT.

This clone was counted only a few times. This chain uses TRBV27 with TRBJ2-7; possibly TRBD2 for D (5 bases). Trimming shortened V by 3 bases and J by 3 bases, and 15 bases separated the two germline ends. Germline loops: CDR1 MNHEY, CDR2 SMNVEV (reference sequence). The CDR3 is made up of 15 amino acids. This CDR3 is CASSFSEGRYYEQYF. The DNA for the CDR3 is TGTGCCAGCAGTTTCTCTGAGGGTCGATACTACGAGCAGTACTTC.

This chain uses TRBV7-8 with TRBJ1-2, with 8 bases fitting TRBD1. V lost 2 bases and J lost 8; bases outside the gene matches: 4. Germline CDR1 reads SGHVS; CDR2 reads FQNEAQ. This CDR3 contains 13 residues. CDR3 residues: CASSLTGGWGYTF. The CDR3 DNA reads TGTGCCAGCAGCTTAACAGGGGGTTGGGGCTACACCTTC.

The V and J genes are TRBV6-5 and TRBJ1-5; D remains unclear. The V end lost 0 bases, the J end lost 0 bases, and 6 bases lay between the germline ends. The CDR3 covers 15 residues. Germline CDR1 and CDR2: MNHEY and SVGAGI. CDR3 protein: CASSYSGTSNQPQHF. CDR3 DNA sequence: TGTGCCAGCAGTTACTCAGGCACTAGCAATCAGCCCCAGCATTTT.

The chain has TRBV6-1 and TRBJ1-2; tentatively, D is TRBD1 (5 bases). Germline CDR1 and CDR2: MNHNS and SASEGT. CDR3 length equals 15 residues. V was clipped by 2 bases and J by 0 bases, with 10 bases between them. The CDR3 reads CASSERGLANYGYTF. CDR3 DNA: TGTGCCAGCAGTGAACGGGGGTTAGCTAACTATGGCTACACCTTC.

A few counts support this clone. The CDR3 DNA reads TGTGCCAGCAGCCACTACCGGTCCACCGGGACACTGTTTTTT. It translates to CASSHYRSTGTLFF. The chain employs TRBV14 and TRBJ1-4; possibly TRBD1 for D (5 bases). The V and J ends lost 3 bases and 13 bases respectively, with 18 bases between them. From germline, CDR1 is SGHDN and CDR2 FVKESK. This CDR3 region has 14 residues.

The gene calls are TRBV2 and TRBJ1-2; TRBD1 aligns across 9 bases. The J segment lost 6 bases and the V segment lost 8 bases, leaving 16 bases of the junction unmatched. The germline V gene encodes CDR1 SNHLY and CDR2 FYNNEI. The CDR3 is 16 amino acids. This CDR3 reads CASSPSGTGWENGYTF. DNA of the CDR3: TGTGCCAGCTCACCGTCGGGGACAGGGTGGGAGAATGGCTACACCTTC.

The J gene is TRBJ2-1, the V gene TRBV4-1, with D uncertain. CDR3 length equals 14 residues. Between the trimmed V and J ends, which lost 6 bases and 0 bases, there was a span of 9 bases. Germline-derived CDR1 and CDR2 are MGHRA and YSYEKL. The CDR3 protein is CASSRQSSYNEQFF. The CDR3 DNA reads TGCGCCAGCAGTCGCCAGAGCTCCTACAATGAGCAGTTCTTC.

The J gene is TRBJ2-1, the V gene TRBV2; 8 bases fit TRBD1. The CDR3 runs to 17 residues. V gave up 6 bases and J gave up 0 bases; unmatched junction bases: 10. Per the germline V gene, CDR1 is SNHLY and CDR2 is FYNNEI. CDR3 region: CASSQPTGASSYNEQFF. CDR3 DNA sequence: TGTGCCAGCAGCCAACCGACAGGGGCAAGCTCCTACAATGAGCAGTTCTTC. Together with reference TRBV2 and TRBJ2-1, the CDR3 gives the full variable domain: EPEVTQTPSHQVTQMGQEVILRCVPISNHLYFYWYRQILGQKVEFLVSFYNNEISEKSEIFDDQFSVERPDGSNFTLKIRSTKLEDSAMYFCASSQPTGASSYNEQFFGPGTRLTVL.

J is TRBJ1-1 and V is TRBV6-5; D is unclear. Germline V gene data show CDR1 as MNHEY and CDR2 as SVGAGI. V was shortened by 8 bases and J by 4 bases, with 14 bases between the two germline ends. The CDR3 consists of 13 residues. The CDR3 loop reads CASGLASRTEAFF. The CDR3 nucleotides are TGTGCCAGCGGATTGGCTAGTCGCACTGAAGCTTTCTTT.

CDR3: CASSVGLADTQYF. CDR3 sequence (DNA): TGTGCCAGCAGCGTAGGACTCGCAGATACGCAGTATTTT. The V and J genes are TRBV9 and TRBJ2-3; D is unclear. CDR1 and CDR2 (germline): SGDLS, YYNGEE. V lost 0 bases and J lost 4, with 6 bases in between. This CDR3 contains 13 residues.

The chain employs TRBV10-3 and TRBJ2-7; D may be TRBD2 (5 bases). The V gene lost 8 bases and the J gene lost 5 bases, with 16 bases spanning the gap. From germline, CDR1 is ENHRY and CDR2 SYGVKD. CDR3 length equals 13 residues. This CDR3 reads CAICSGSDDEQYF. The CDR3 DNA reads as TGTGCCATCTGCAGCGGATCGGACGACGAGCAGTACTTC.

This chain connects TRBV5-6 to TRBJ2-6; 8 bases are a match to TRBD1. V shed 2 bases and J 0 bases; nucleotides not matched to a gene: 10. Germline CDR1 reads SGHDT; CDR2 reads YYEEEE. CDR3 length: 19 amino acids. The CDR3 is CASSFWDRRRYSGANVLTF. CDR3 coding DNA: TGTGCCAGCAGCTTCTGGGACAGGAGACGGTACTCTGGGGCCAACGTCCTGACTTTC.

The chain employs TRBV2 and TRBJ1-2; D might be TRBD1 (6 bases). CDR3 length equals 13 residues. V shed 7 bases and J shed 3 bases, with 12 bases lying between them. CDR1 and CDR2 (germline): SNHLY, FYNNEI. CDR3 bases: TGTGCCAGCAAGGGGGAGGAGGACTATGGCTACACCTTC. Residues: CASKGEEDYGYTF.

This chain uses TRBV30 with TRBJ1-1; D gene unclear. Trimming took off 0 bases at V and 1 base at J, with 12 bases between the two ends. The CDR3 contains 15 residues. CDR1 is GTSNPN and CDR2 is SVGIG in the germline V gene (reference sequence). CDR3 sequence: CAWSVMPLSNTEAFF. Written as DNA, the CDR3 is TGTGCCTGGAGTGTTATGCCATTATCGAACACTGAAGCTTTCTTT.

The chain combines TRBV6-1 with TRBJ2-1, with D hard to call. The germline CDR1 and CDR2 sequences are MNHNS and SASEGT. Deletions cut 3 bases from V and 7 bases from J, with 19 bases between. The CDR3 is 16 residues long. DNA for the CDR3: TGTGCCAGCAGTGATACACCCCCGGCGTATAAAAATGAGCAGTTCTTC. Protein: CASSDTPPAYKNEQFF.

CDR3 sequence: CASSLGRAGSSGNTIYF. CDR3 sequence (DNA): TGTGCCAGCAGCTTAGGTCGGGCAGGGAGCTCTGGAAACACCATATATTTT. The V call is TRBV7-9, the J call TRBJ1-3; D is perhaps TRBD1 (5 bases). Trimming pared 1 base from V and 0 bases from J, leaving 13 bases between. The length of the CDR3 is 17 residues. Looked up from germline, CDR1 is SEHNR and CDR2 is FQNEAQ (reference sequence).

This sequence joins TRBV5-1 and TRBJ2-7, with D perhaps TRBD1 (6 bases). V was clipped by 4 bases and J by 0 bases, with 8 bases between them. Germline CDR1 and CDR2: SGHRS and YFSETQ. The length of the CDR3 is 13 residues. CDR3 DNA sequence: TGCGCCAGCAGCCGGGACAACTCCTACGAGCAGTACTTC. Translated, it gives CASSRDNSYEQYF.

For the CDR3, the DNA is TGTGCCAGCAACCCAACAGGGGACCTCTCCTACGAGCAGTACTTC. The encoded protein is CASNPTGDLSYEQYF. V usage is TRBV27 and J usage is TRBJ2-7, with 7 bases lining up with TRBD1. From germline, CDR1 is MNHEY and CDR2 SMNVEV (reference sequence). The CDR3 runs 15 residues. The V gene end was trimmed by 7 bases and the J gene end by 0 bases; junction bases not matched to a gene: 9.

The gene calls are TRBV27 and TRBJ1-3, with D possibly being TRBD1 (6 bases). Trimming pared 6 bases from V and 7 bases from J, leaving 16 bases between. This CDR3 has 14 amino acids. Germline assignment: CDR1 MNHEY and CDR2 SMNVEV (reference sequence). The CDR3 DNA is TGTGCCAGCAGGGCAGGGGAGGACTGGAACACCATATATTTT. Its translation is CASRAGEDWNTIYF.

The chain carries TRBV5-6 and TRBJ1-1; D is ambiguous. Germline CDR1 SGHDT, CDR2 YYEEEE. V gave up 3 bases and J gave up 3 bases, with 9 bases separating them. This CDR3 comprises 13 residues. Here the CDR3 reads CASSSGGYTEAFF. The CDR3 DNA reads as TGTGCCAGCAGCTCGGGAGGATACACTGAAGCTTTCTTT.

The J gene is TRBJ2-6, the V gene TRBV5-5; the D call may be TRBD1 or TRBD2 (5 bases each). The V gene's germline CDR1 is SGHKS and CDR2 YYEKEE (reference sequence). This CDR3 is built from 17 residues. Trimming shortened V by 5 bases and J by 0 bases, and 15 bases separated the two germline ends. The CDR3 spells CASRPGPRSSGANVLTF. The CDR3 nucleotides are TGTGCCAGCAGACCGGGACCCCGGAGCTCTGGGGCCAACGTCCTGACTTTC.

The gene calls are TRBV5-1 and TRBJ1-1; possible D gene TRBD1, 5 bases. In germline, CDR1 is SGHRS, CDR2 YFSETQ. V was cut by 4 bases and J by 4 bases, with 11 bases left in between. The CDR3 runs to 13 residues. For the CDR3, the DNA is TGCGCCAGCAGCCCGGGGGGTGGCACTGAAGCTTTCTTT. Translation: CASSPGGGTEAFF.

This chain uses TRBV10-3 with TRBJ1-1; D remains unclear. The germline gives CDR1 ENHRY, CDR2 SYGVKD. The CDR3 is made up of 13 amino acids. The V and J ends lost 11 bases and 2 bases respectively, with 15 bases between them. The CDR3 reads CASCTGSNTEAFF. CDR3 coding DNA: TGTGCCTCATGCACCGGGAGCAACACTGAAGCTTTCTTT.

CDR3 residues: CATSRAGQGNGYTF. The CDR3 region has the DNA TGTGCCACCAGCAGAGCAGGACAGGGGAATGGCTACACCTTC. The chain recombines TRBV15 with TRBJ1-2, with TRBD1 identical over 9 bases. V was pared by 1 base and J by 6 bases, with 3 bases of the junction left unmatched. Germline V gene lookup returns CDR1 LNHNV and CDR2 YYDKDF (reference sequence). The CDR3 is 14 amino acids.

The J gene is TRBJ1-1, the V gene TRBV13; 8 bases match TRBD1. Germline V gene sequence: CDR1 PRHDT, CDR2 FYEKMQ (reference sequence). Germline trimming cut 2 bases from V and 6 bases from J; bases unmatched to any gene: 14. The length of the CDR3 is 17 residues. The CDR3 region is CASSLIGQGPPDAEAFF. In DNA form, the CDR3 reads TGTGCCAGCAGCTTAATCGGACAGGGCCCGCCTGACGCTGAAGCTTTCTTT. The whole variable domain, remainder taken from reference TRBV13 and TRBJ1-1, is AAGVIQSPRHLIKEKRETATLKCYPIPRHDTVYWYQQGPGQDPQFLISFYEKMQSDKGSIPDRFSAQQFSDYHSELNMSSLELGDSALYFCASSLIGQGPPDAEAFFGQGTRLTVV.

The chain carries TRBV14 and TRBJ1-1, with TRBD1 as a possible D gene (6 bases). Between the trimmed V and J ends, which lost 0 bases and 1 base, there was a span of 12 bases. There are 16 residues in the CDR3. Germline CDR1 reads SGHDN; CDR2 reads FVKESK. The CDR3 loop is CASSQDRGHRNTEAFF. The CDR3, as DNA: TGTGCCAGCAGCCAAGATCGGGGACACAGGAACACTGAAGCTTTCTTT.